These T cell receptor beta chains were read from a single sample in a study of vaccination effects on CD4 cells after COVID-19. No antigens are known for them. TCRdb keeps only in-frame clones here, not all; method: immunoSEQ multiplex PCR. The sample holds about 27,000 clones; roughly 80% are singletons and the top ten take approximately 1.4%. The sample in question was CD4+ T cells from PBMCs cultured with HCoV-NL63 spike peptides, obtained after COVID-19 vaccination. The source is a human donor who received a COVID-19 vaccine. Some clones in this sample may be carry-over from other donors' samples. Both conserved end residues are part of each CDR3. A D gene is named only where the DNA matches it firmly. Expanded clones are given a class, and other clones once, few, many or no size at all.

d_gene	v_gene	abundance	j_gene	CDR3nt	CDR3aa
.	TRBV29-1	.	TRBJ1-2	TGCAGCGTTGAACTGGTGGCAGGTGGACCCTATGGCTACACCTTC	CSVELVAGGPYGYTF
.	TRBV27	.	TRBJ1-1	TGTGCCAGCAGGGGGGCGGGGTTTTCGGGCACTGAAGCTTTCTTT	CASRGAGFSGTEAFF
.	TRBV24-1	.	TRBJ2-3	TGTGCCACCAGTGACCTCCGGGACACAGATACGCAGTATTTT	CATSDLRDTDTQYF
TRBD2	TRBV27	once	TRBJ2-1	TGTGCCAGCAGGGCGACTAGCGGGGGGGCCCTCGGCTACAATGAGCAGTTCTTC	CASRATSGGALGYNEQFF
TRBD2	TRBV19	.	TRBJ2-5	TGTGCCAGTAGTGGGTATGGGAGGGGAGAGACCCAGTACTTC	CASSGYGRGETQYF
.	TRBV6-2/TRBV6-3	.	TRBJ2-2	TGTGCCAGCAGTCCCCTAGCCGACAACACCGGGGAGCTGTTTTTT	CASSPLADNTGELFF
.	TRBV10-1	.	TRBJ2-7	TGCGCCAGCAGTGAAGGAGGGAGAATGCACGAGCAGTACTTC	CASSEGGRMHEQYF
.	TRBV9	.	TRBJ1-6	TGTGCCAGCAGCGCGGGAAGGGGCAACTATAATTCACCCCTCCACTTT	CASSAGRGNYNSPLHF
.	TRBV27	few	TRBJ1-5	TGTGCCAGCAGCGCCGTTGGGGCCCAGCCCCAGCATTTT	CASSAVGAQPQHF
.	TRBV4-1	.	TRBJ2-2	TGCGCCAGCAGCCAAGACGTACAGGGTGCCGGGGAGCTGTTTTTT	CASSQDVQGAGELFF
.	TRBV7-2	.	TRBJ1-5	TGTGCCAGCAGCTTAGTACGTGGGGGCGCAAGCAATCAGCCCCAGCATTTT	CASSLVRGGASNQPQHF
.	TRBV7-2	.	TRBJ2-3	TGTGCCAGCCGCCCTTCATTCGGGACTCCGTCGGGGGATACGCAGTATTTT	CASRPSFGTPSGDTQYF
.	TRBV6-5	.	TRBJ1-2	TGTGCCAGCAGTTACTCCGGTTTTACCAACTATGGCTACACCTTC	CASSYSGFTNYGYTF
.	TRBV7-3	few	TRBJ1-2	TGTGCCAGCAGCCCCGCAGGAAACTATGGCTACACCTTC	CASSPAGNYGYTF